This T cell receptor beta chain was documented in a study of graft-versus-host responses after intestinal transplantation. Study details: Every transplant recipient was induced with anti-thymocyte globulin, then maintained on tacrolimus and steroids for around 3 years. Study-wide results and limits: Some GvH clones appeared in ileal mucosa or blood before recipient bone marrow.

The data were produced by immunoSEQ multiplex PCR, yet TCRdb's version contains in-frame clones alone and is incomplete. The sample consists of about 97,000 clones, about nine tenths of them appearing once. Of note for this clone: Antigen specificity is unknown.

CDR1 and CDR2 (germline): PRHDT, FYEKMQ (reference sequence). This CDR3 is 15 amino acids long. V lost 6 bases to trimming and J lost 2 bases, with 17 bases between them. The genes are TRBV13 and TRBJ2-7, with D possibly matching TRBD2 (5 bases). Sequenced material: unstimulated CD4+ T cells sorted from spleen or lymph node cells, taken before transplant. The source is a human donor who was the organ donor for an intestinal transplant. CDR3 loop: CASSLSGILAYEQYF. For the CDR3, the DNA is TGTGCCAGCAGTCTTTCCGGGATTCTGGCCTACGAGCAGTACTTC.